This TCR beta chain is from a study of response to subunit inactivated influenza vaccine. The germline V gene has CDR1 SEHNR and CDR2 FQNEAQ (reference sequence). CDR3 size: 16 residues. V was pared by 5 bases and J by 3 bases, with 19 bases between. TCRdb used MiXCR to reprocess the RT-PCR reads, holding one entry per CDR3 protein. The sample lists around 250,000 distinct CDR3 sequences; 9% to 15% were seen once. This clonotype came up many times. Antigen specificity is unknown. Study-wide results and caveats: After each seasonal influenza vaccination, few new T cells are recruited, the authors suggested.

This chain links TRBV7-9 with TRBJ1-2, with a weak D call TRBD1 (5 bases). The TCR was taken from a man aged 50 or older who received an inactivated influenza vaccine. The source was non-naive T cells sorted from PBMCs, collected about 14 days before vaccination. CDR3 sequence reads: CASSDPRDLRDYGYTF. In nucleotides, the CDR3 is TGTGCCAGCAGCGACCCCCGGGACTTAAGGGACTATGGCTACACCTTC.